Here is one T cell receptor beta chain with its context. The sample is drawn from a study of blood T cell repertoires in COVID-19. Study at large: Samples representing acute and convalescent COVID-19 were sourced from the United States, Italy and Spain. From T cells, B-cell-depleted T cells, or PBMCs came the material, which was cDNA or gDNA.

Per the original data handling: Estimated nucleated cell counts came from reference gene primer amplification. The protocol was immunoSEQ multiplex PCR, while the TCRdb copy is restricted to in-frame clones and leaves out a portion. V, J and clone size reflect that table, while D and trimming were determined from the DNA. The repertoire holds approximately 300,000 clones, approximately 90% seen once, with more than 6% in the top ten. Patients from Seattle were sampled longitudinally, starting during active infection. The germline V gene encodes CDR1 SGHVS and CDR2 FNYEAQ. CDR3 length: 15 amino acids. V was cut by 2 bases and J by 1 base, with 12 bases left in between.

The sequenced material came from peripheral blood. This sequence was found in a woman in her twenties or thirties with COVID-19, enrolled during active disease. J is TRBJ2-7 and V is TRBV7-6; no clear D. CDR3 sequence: CASSLTRVSSYEQYF. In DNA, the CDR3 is TGTGCCAGCAGCTTAACCCGGGTCTCTTCCTACGAGCAGTACTTC.